This TCR beta chain was captured by sequencing in a study of T-cell reconstitution after alpha-beta-depleted transplantation in children. This clonotype was found many times. Its antigen is still unknown. During its preparation, the TCRbeta library received unique molecular identifiers. TCRdb itself ran the PCR reads through MiXCR, one entry per CDR3 protein. In the table there are a few hundred thousand distinct CDR3 sequences, 10% to 15% of which are singletons. Whole-study results and caveats: Expanded clones from the graft, numbering several hundred, reportedly supplied alpha-beta T cells about two months after transplant. The high TCRbeta diversity at day 60 in some patients came from surviving recipient T cells and thymic progenitors.

CDR1 is SGHRS, CDR2 YFSETQ, per germline. V was cut by 0 bases and J by 1 base, with 11 bases left in between. The CDR3 is 16 amino acids. Sequencing was performed on PBMCs, mostly from graft donor cells, taken 360 days after TCRalphabeta/CD19-depleted stem cell transplant. The chain employs TRBV5-1 and TRBJ2-1, with a possible D match to TRBD2 (5 bases). This receptor was taken from a male patient aged 5 to 17 who had a stem cell transplant for acute myeloid leukemia, so the T cells may come from the graft donor. The CDR3 nucleotides read TGCGCCAGCAGCTTGGGGGCTAGCAGGTCCTACAATGAGCAGTTCTTC. Protein product: CASSLGASRSYNEQFF.